The 25 T cell receptor beta chains below all came from one sample that was sequenced in a study of Ad26.COV2.S vaccination and SARS-CoV-2 variants. Documented treatment: around 19 received Ad26.COV2.S at low or high dose, single or two shots; several received placebo; per-sample allocation not given. Sampling happened 63 days after the first vaccine or placebo injection. Sequenced by immunoSEQ multiplex PCR; TCRdb stores in-frame clones only, minus some. The sample carries approximately 340,000 clones, 70% to 90% recorded once. This specimen consisted of peripheral blood, obtained in a trial of Ad26.COV2.S vaccine versus placebo. These receptors were obtained from a person aged 18 to 59 who received the Ad26.COV2.S COVID-19 vaccine or a placebo.

This chain uses TRBV9 with TRBJ2-2; D gene ambiguous. This CDR3 spans 15 amino acids. CDR1 and CDR2 from the germline V gene are SGDLS and YYNGEE. V was pared by 2 bases and J by 2 bases, with 10 bases between. The CDR3 sequence: CASSVLNYNTGELFF. As DNA, the CDR3 is TGTGCCAGCAGCGTCCTGAACTACAACACCGGGGAGCTGTTTTTT. Filled out from reference TRBV9 and TRBJ2-2, the complete variable domain reads DSGVTQTPKHLITATGQRVTLRCSPRSGDLSVYWYQQSLDQGLQFLIQYYNGEERAKGNILERFSAQQFPDLHSELNLSSLELGDSALYFCASSVLNYNTGELFFGEGSRLTVL.

CDR3 sequence (DNA): TGCGCCAGCAGGGACAGGGAGGATGGCTACACCTTC. This translates into CASRDREDGYTF. The chain joins TRBV5-1 to TRBJ1-2; 8 bases fit TRBD1. Trimming cost V 5 bases and J 6 bases; bases outside gene matches: 3. The CDR3 sequence is 12 residues long. Germline-derived CDR1 and CDR2 are SGHRS and YFSETQ. The variable domain in full, with the rest retrieved from reference TRBV5-1 and TRBJ1-2, is KAGVTQTPRYLIKTRGQQVTLSCSPISGHRSVSWYQQTPGQGLQFLFEYFSETQRNKGNFPGRFSGRQFSNSRSEMNVSTLELGDSALYLCASRDREDGYTFGSGTRLTVV.

The chain uses TRBV4-3 and TRBJ1-1; D unclear. V was pared by 5 bases and J by 2 bases, with 18 bases between. Germline assignment: CDR1 LGHNA and CDR2 YSLEER. The CDR3 sequence is 16 residues long. Here the CDR3 DNA reads TGCGCCAGCAGCAATCATATCGAGGGATACAACACTGAAGCTTTCTTT. Translating it yields CASSNHIEGYNTEAFF.

This chain joins TRBV9 and TRBJ2-1; 9 positions agree with TRBD2. Germline V gene data show CDR1 as SGDLS and CDR2 as YYNGEE. CDR3 length: 15 amino acids. With 4 bases clipped from V and 12 bases from J, the junction kept 14 bases outside the gene matches. The chain's CDR3 is CASSPIAGDPLGQFF. DNA of the CDR3: TGTGCCAGCAGCCCCATAGCGGGGGACCCGTTGGGGCAGTTCTTC.

This chain uses TRBV5-5 with TRBJ2-5; the D gene is possibly TRBD1 (6 bases). CDR3 length: 13 residues. Trimming shortened V by 0 bases and J by 5 bases, and 8 bases separated the two germline ends. Germline V gene data show CDR1 as SGHKS and CDR2 as YYEKEE (reference sequence). CDR3 protein: CASSLAGAETQYF. In DNA, the CDR3 is TGTGCCAGCAGCTTGGCAGGGGCTGAGACCCAGTACTTC.

As to this clone: The DNA is left out, because the CDR3 cannot be placed on it with certainty; the CDR3 is given as TCRdb lists it. This rearrangement joins TRBV7-8 to TRBJ2-2; TRBD1 is taken as the D call from the table, unchecked against the DNA. CDR1 SGHVS and CDR2 FQNEAQ come from the germline V gene. The CDR3 length is 17 residues, termini included. The CDR3 sequence: CASSFGPGQGVTGELFF.

The J gene is TRBJ2-1, the V gene TRBV30; D is uncertain. The V end was cut by 5 bases, the J end by 5 bases, with 10 bases between. CDR1 is GTSNPN, CDR2 SVGIG, per germline (reference sequence). The CDR3 spans 12 residues. CDR3 nucleotide sequence: TGTGCCTGGTCACACTACAACAATGAGCAGTTCTTC. It yields the protein CAWSHYNNEQFF.

The chain joins TRBV7-2 to TRBJ1-2, with 8 positions matching TRBD1. Trimming at V came to 0 bases and at J to 8 bases, leaving 8 bases not matched to a gene. CDR1 and CDR2 from the germline V gene are SGHTA and FQGNSA. This CDR3 has 15 residues. The CDR3 nucleotides are TGTGCCAGCAGCTTAGCAGGGACAGGCTCAAGGGGCTACACCTTC. Translating gives CASSLAGTGSRGYTF.

The rearrangement links TRBV1 to TRBJ1-5. TRBV1 is annotated as a pseudogene. The CDR3 has 15 amino acids. CDR3 bases: TGCACCAGCAGCCAAGATGGAGGGTTCAATCAGCCCCAGCATTTT. Its translation is CTSSQDGGFNQPQHF.

In DNA, the CDR3 is TGTGCCAGCAGTGACCAGCCAGGATCCTCCTACAATGAGCAGTTCTTC. Translating it yields CASSDQPGSSYNEQFF. This chain uses TRBV6-4 with TRBJ2-1; D unresolved. This CDR3 contains 16 residues. V was clipped by 2 bases and J by 0 bases, with 11 bases between them. CDR1 and CDR2 from the germline V gene are MRHNA and SNTAGT.

V and J are TRBV3-1 (or the pseudogene TRBV3-2) and TRBJ2-5, with unresolved D. The CDR3 sequence is 15 residues long. From germline, CDR1 is LGHDT and CDR2 YNNKEL (reference sequence). The V and J ends lost 8 bases and 1 base respectively, with 17 bases between them. The CDR3 nucleotides read TGTGCCAGCTTGCCGAGGCAAAGCCCCCAAGAGACCCAGTACTTC. It yields the protein CASLPRQSPQETQYF.

This clone came up a few times. V is TRBV15 and J is TRBJ2-6, with TRBD1 identical over 11 bases. J was trimmed by 1 base and V by 3 bases; bases with no gene match: 5. Germline CDR1 reads LNHNV; CDR2 reads YYDKDF (reference sequence). The CDR3 runs to 18 residues. The CDR3 DNA follows: TGTGCCACCAGCAGTACGGGACAGGGGGTATCTGGGGCCAACGTCCTGACTTTC. This sequence encodes CATSSTGQGVSGANVLTF.

CDR3 sequence reads: CASSAGGGAYEQYF. In DNA form, the CDR3 reads TGTGCCAGCAGTGCGGGGGGGGGAGCATACGAGCAGTACTTC. The chain employs TRBV2 and TRBJ2-7; TRBD2 matches at 8 bases. Germline CDR1 reads SNHLY; CDR2 reads FYNNEI. The CDR3 totals 14 residues. The J segment lost 4 bases and the V segment lost 4 bases, leaving 6 bases of the junction unmatched.

The table lists this clone with a count of one. The DNA of the CDR3 is TGTGCCAGTAGTATAGAGGCAGGGGGAAACAATGAGCAGTTCTTC. Translated: CASSIEAGGNNEQFF. The J gene is TRBJ2-1, the V gene TRBV19; 7 nucleotides agree with TRBD1. The CDR3 consists of 15 residues. V was clipped by 0 bases and J by 5 bases; unmatched bases: 4. CDR1 LNHDA and CDR2 SQIVND come from the germline V gene (reference sequence).

The chain carries TRBV19 and TRBJ1-3; D is possibly TRBD1 (6 bases). V was shortened by 5 bases and J by 2 bases, with 16 bases between the two germline ends. Germline V gene lookup returns CDR1 LNHDA and CDR2 SQIVND (reference sequence). The CDR3 spans 16 residues. Here the CDR3 reads CASSFPPGEAGNTIYF. CDR3 coding DNA: TGTGCCAGTAGTTTCCCCCCAGGGGAGGCTGGAAACACCATATATTTT.

The chain recombines TRBV5-1 with TRBJ2-2; unclear D gene. This CDR3 is 15 amino acids long. Germline V lookup: CDR1 SGHRS, CDR2 YFSETQ. Trimming pared 1 base from V and 1 base from J, leaving 8 bases between. CDR3 coding DNA: TGCGCCAGCAGCTTGACTACCTGGAACACCGGGGAGCTGTTTTTT. Translating it yields CASSLTTWNTGELFF.

This chain uses TRBV12-5 with TRBJ1-1, with 8 bases that match TRBD1. Trimming cost V 1 base and J 9 bases; bases outside gene matches: 1. This CDR3 comprises 12 residues. CDR1 and CDR2 from the germline V gene are LGHNT and FRNRAP. CDR3: CASGLGTGQAFF. CDR3 nucleotides: TGTGCTAGTGGTTTGGGGACAGGGCAAGCTTTCTTT.

The gene calls are TRBV29-1 and TRBJ2-7; 10 nucleotides match TRBD2. V was pared by 4 bases and J by 8 bases, with 8 bases of the junction left unmatched. The CDR3 is 13 amino acids. Germline assignment: CDR1 SQVTM and CDR2 ANQGSEA. CDR3: CSVGTSGALKQYF. The CDR3 region has the DNA TGCAGCGTTGGGACTAGCGGAGCCCTCAAGCAGTACTTC.

About this clone: Compared with germline, one end of the junction differs, possibly owing to a read error. This chain joins TRBV7-9 and TRBJ2-1; the match to TRBD1 covers 10 bases. CDR1 is SEHNR, CDR2 FQNEAQ, per germline (reference sequence). The CDR3 runs 15 residues. The CDR3 region has the DNA TGTGCCAGCAGCTTAGGGACAGGGGGATCCACTATACCGCTCTTC. This gives the protein CASSLGTGGSTIPLF.

This clone was seen a few times. The V call is TRBV4-1, the J call TRBJ1-2, with 9 bases that match TRBD1. The CDR3 runs 16 residues. Trimming at V came to 3 bases and at J to 5 bases, leaving 10 bases not matched to a gene. Germline V gene data show CDR1 as MGHRA and CDR2 as YSYEKL. The CDR3, as DNA: TGCGCCAGCAGCCAGCAAGCCAGGACAGGGGCGTATGGCTACACCTTC. Translating it yields CASSQQARTGAYGYTF.

This chain connects TRBV19 to TRBJ2-6, with 7 nucleotides matching TRBD1. J was trimmed by 2 bases and V by 7 bases; bases with no gene match: 23. The CDR3 runs to 21 residues. CDR1 and CDR2 (germline): LNHDA, SQIVND (reference sequence). The CDR3 spells CASTRGWRQGLSYAGANVLTF. CDR3 DNA: TGTGCCAGTACCCGAGGCTGGAGACAGGGTTTAAGTTACGCTGGGGCCAACGTCCTGACTTTC.

The chain joins TRBV30 to TRBJ2-3; D unclear. The V gene lost 8 bases and the J gene lost 4 bases, with 16 bases spanning the gap. Germline CDR1 reads GTSNPN; CDR2 reads SVGIG (reference sequence). The CDR3 has 13 amino acids. CDR3 in amino acids: CAVQVKSADTQYF. DNA of the CDR3: TGTGCCGTTCAAGTAAAGTCCGCAGATACGCAGTATTTT.

V is TRBV7-8 and J is TRBJ2-5, with unresolved D. Trimming stripped 5 bases from V and 1 base from J, with 5 bases between. Germline CDR1 reads SGHVS; CDR2 reads FQNEAQ. The CDR3 covers 12 residues. The CDR3 loop reads CASSRTQETQYF. Here the CDR3 DNA reads TGTGCCAGCAGCCGGACCCAAGAGACCCAGTACTTC.

The chain recombines TRBV6-1 with TRBJ2-3; perhaps D is TRBD1 or TRBD2 (6 bases each). This CDR3 is 19 amino acids long. V was pared by 2 bases and J by 1 base, with 22 bases between. Germline V gene data show CDR1 as MNHNS and CDR2 as SASEGT. CDR3 DNA: TGTGCCAGCAGTGAATGGTGGTATGCGAGGGGGGTGGGCACAGATACGCAGTATTTT. The encoded protein is CASSEWWYARGVGTDTQYF.

This chain uses TRBV18 with TRBJ1-1; D is unclear. Germline CDR1 is KGHSH and CDR2 is LQKENI. Trimming took 2 bases from V and 7 from J, leaving 11 bases between them. The CDR3 spans 13 residues. CDR3 sequence reads: CASSPLGGVEAFF. The CDR3 DNA sequence: TGTGCCAGCTCACCATTGGGCGGGGTTGAAGCTTTCTTT.